This TCR beta chain was sequenced in a study of radiotherapy plus CTLA-4 blockade in lung cancer. Trimming took 6 bases from V and 2 from J; bases not matched to a gene: 11. CDR1 and CDR2 from the germline V gene are SNHLY and FYNNEI. This CDR3 is built from 17 residues. Enrolled patients, whose metastatic non-small-cell lung cancer was chemo-refractory, received focal radiation plus CTLA-4 blockade with ipilimumab. The data were produced by immunoSEQ multiplex PCR, yet TCRdb's version contains in-frame clones alone and is incomplete. The table shows some 12,000 clones, with roughly four fifths occurring only once.

V is TRBV2 and J is TRBJ2-2; 8 bases are shared with TRBD2. The specimen comprised peripheral blood, sampled from a patient treated with radiotherapy plus ipilimumab. The receptor was isolated from a human donor with non-small cell lung cancer that progressed on radiotherapy plus ipilimumab. CDR3 DNA: TGTGCCAGCAGCTCCAAACGGGGGGGCCTTAACACCGGGGAGCTGTTTTTT. As protein: CASSSKRGGLNTGELFF.